One sample yielded the 26 T cell receptor beta chains listed below, sequenced in a study of blood T cell repertoires in COVID-19. The method was immunoSEQ multiplex PCR; TCRdb's version includes in-frame clones alone and lacks a portion of them. This table holds 95,000 or so clones, 89% found once. Material for sequencing was peripheral blood. These TCRs come from a woman aged 65 to 85 with acute or convalescent COVID-19.

The chain recombines TRBV6-5 with TRBJ1-5, with 8 positions matching TRBD1. V was pared by 7 bases and J by 1 base, with 3 bases of the junction left unmatched. The CDR3 is 14 residues long. Germline values: CDR1 MNHEY, CDR2 SVGAGI. As DNA, the CDR3 is TGTGCCAGCACCTGGACAGGGAGCAATCAGCCCCAGCATTTT. Its translation is CASTWTGSNQPQHF.

The sample holds one count of this clone. The rearrangement joins TRBV10-3 to TRBJ2-5, with D perhaps matching TRBD2 (6 bases). Trimming cost V 6 bases and J 5 bases, with 22 bases left between them. The germline gives CDR1 ENHRY, CDR2 SYGVKD. The CDR3 spans 16 residues. The DNA for the CDR3 is TGTGCCATCAGGGATCCGGTTAGGGGAGGTATGGAGACCCAGTACTTC. Amino acids: CAIRDPVRGGMETQYF.

This chain uses TRBV7-6 with TRBJ2-6; 10 bases line up with TRBD1. The germline gives CDR1 SGHVS, CDR2 FNYEAQ. The V gene end was trimmed by 5 bases and the J gene end by 2 bases; junction bases not matched to a gene: 9. The CDR3 spans 18 residues. CDR3 DNA: TGTGCCAGCAGCCTTACCCGGGACAGGGGCCCTGGGGCCAACGTCCTGACTTTC. It specifies CASSLTRDRGPGANVLTF.

The chain employs TRBV28 and TRBJ2-3; D is unresolved. V lost 3 bases and J 0 bases, leaving 7 bases between the germline ends. The CDR3 runs 14 residues. CDR1 and CDR2 (germline): MDHEN, SYDVKM. The CDR3 region has the DNA TGTGCCAGCAGTTTTGTTGGCAGCACAGATACGCAGTATTTT. Protein: CASSFVGSTDTQYF.

The chain combines TRBV3-1 (or the pseudogene TRBV3-2) with TRBJ1-1, with a tentative D call TRBD1 (5 bases). This CDR3 contains 15 residues. Germline CDR1 reads LGHDT; CDR2 reads YNNKEL (reference sequence). Trimming cost V 1 base and J 11 bases, with 20 bases left between them. The CDR3: CASSQATTAPRGAFF. The CDR3 DNA follows: TGTGCCAGCAGCCAAGCTACTACAGCCCCCCGGGGGGCTTTCTTT.

Written as DNA, the CDR3 is TGTGCCAGCAGCCAAGGGACTCCAAGAACCCTCTCCGAGCAGTACTTC. It specifies CASSQGTPRTLSEQYF. This sequence joins TRBV3-1 (or the pseudogene TRBV3-2) and TRBJ2-7, with D maybe TRBD2 (5 bases). This CDR3 has 16 amino acids. Trimming took off 1 base at V and 6 bases at J, with 19 bases between the two ends. Germline CDR1 LGHDT, CDR2 YNNKEL (reference sequence).

The gene calls are TRBV19 and TRBJ2-3, with 9 bases aligning to TRBD1. This CDR3 spans 14 amino acids. Trimming at V came to 7 bases and at J to 4 bases, leaving 6 bases not matched to a gene. Germline CDR1 and CDR2: LNHDA and SQIVND (reference sequence). The CDR3 DNA sequence: TGTGCCAGTATGACAGGGGGATTTTCAGATACGCAGTATTTT. This sequence encodes CASMTGGFSDTQYF.

This sequence joins TRBV27 and TRBJ1-1; no firm D call. Per the germline V gene, CDR1 is MNHEY and CDR2 is SMNVEV (reference sequence). The CDR3 covers 14 residues. The V end lost 2 bases, the J end lost 3 bases, and 10 bases lay between the germline ends. CDR3: CASSLGTVDTEAFF. CDR3 nucleotides: TGTGCCAGCAGTTTAGGTACAGTAGACACTGAAGCTTTCTTT.

The CDR3 sequence: CASSIGLLGLQETQYF. The DNA for the CDR3 is TGTGCCAGTAGTATCGGACTCTTGGGCCTTCAAGAGACCCAGTACTTC. The chain uses TRBV19 and TRBJ2-5; possibly TRBD2 for D (5 bases). This CDR3 is built from 16 residues. Looked up from germline, CDR1 is LNHDA and CDR2 is SQIVND (reference sequence). V was trimmed by 3 bases and J by 2 bases, leaving 16 bases between them.

The chain joins TRBV19 to TRBJ1-5, with TRBD1 identical over 7 bases. V dropped 2 bases and J dropped 0; count of bases not matched to a gene: 7. Germline V gene sequence: CDR1 LNHDA, CDR2 SQIVND (reference sequence). The CDR3 length is 17 residues. CDR3 bases: TGTGCCAGTAGTATAAGCGCAGGGGGGCATAGCAATCAGCCCCAGCATTTT. It codes for CASSISAGGHSNQPQHF.

V is TRBV19 and J is TRBJ1-1; no firm D call. Germline lookup yields CDR1 LNHDA and CDR2 SQIVND (reference sequence). This CDR3 has 14 amino acids. Trimming shortened V by 6 bases and J by 2 bases, and 13 bases separated the two germline ends. The CDR3: CASSLNGVNTEAFF. In DNA, the CDR3 is TGTGCCAGTAGCCTAAACGGAGTTAACACTGAAGCTTTCTTT.

The CDR3 spells CASSVGGAVSSYNEQFF. CDR3 DNA sequence: TGTGCCAGCAGCGTAGGAGGTGCCGTGAGCTCCTACAATGAGCAGTTCTTC. The V and J genes are TRBV9 and TRBJ2-1; D remains unclear. The V gene's germline CDR1 is SGDLS and CDR2 YYNGEE. The CDR3 consists of 17 residues. The germline V and J ends were trimmed by 0 bases and 0 bases, with 13 bases remaining between them. The variable domain in full, with the rest retrieved from reference TRBV9 and TRBJ2-1, is DSGVTQTPKHLITATGQRVTLRCSPRSGDLSVYWYQQSLDQGLQFLIQYYNGEERAKGNILERFSAQQFPDLHSELNLSSLELGDSALYFCASSVGGAVSSYNEQFFGPGTRLTVL.

This clone occurred a few times. The V gene is TRBV19, the J gene TRBJ2-3, with TRBD2 identical over 13 bases. Trimming removed 3 bases from V and 3 bases from J; junction bases left unmatched: 3. Germline V CDR1 and CDR2: LNHDA, SQIVND (reference sequence). The length of the CDR3 is 16 residues. This CDR3 reads CASSIRLAGGTDTQYF. CDR3 DNA sequence: TGTGCCAGTAGTATCCGACTAGCGGGAGGAACAGATACGCAGTATTTT.

This clone showed up just a few times. This chain connects TRBV19 to TRBJ1-1; TRBD1 is a possible D gene (6 bases). Germline-derived CDR1 and CDR2 are LNHDA and SQIVND (reference sequence). V lost 6 bases and J 4 bases, leaving 12 bases between the germline ends. The CDR3 is 13 amino acids. The CDR3 spells CASSANRATEAFF. The CDR3 bases are TGTGCCAGTAGCGCAAACAGGGCCACTGAAGCTTTCTTT.

The V and J genes are TRBV19 and TRBJ2-5; D gene ambiguous. V was trimmed by 3 bases and J by 1 base, leaving 9 bases between them. Germline-derived CDR1 and CDR2 are LNHDA and SQIVND (reference sequence). CDR3 length: 14 residues. For the CDR3, the DNA is TGTGCCAGTAGTATCGTGCGGTTCCAAGAGACCCAGTACTTC. It yields the protein CASSIVRFQETQYF.

This sequence joins TRBV6-2 or TRBV6-3 and TRBJ2-7; 7 positions match TRBD1. The CDR3 runs to 15 residues. V lost 4 bases to trimming and J lost 4 bases; unmatched junction nucleotides: 10. Germline V lookup: CDR1 MNHEY, CDR2 SVGEGT. The CDR3 sequence is CASSLAWTGEYEQYF. CDR3 in DNA: TGTGCCAGCAGTTTGGCCTGGACAGGAGAATACGAGCAGTACTTC.

This clone was observed a single time. This chain uses TRBV29-1 with TRBJ2-7; 9 bases map to TRBD2. Germline V lookup: CDR1 SQVTM, CDR2 ANQGSEA. V trimming: 4 bases; J trimming: 2 bases; junction bases outside the gene matches: 3. CDR3 length: 13 amino acids. The CDR3 is CSVGRGRAYEQYF. CDR3 coding DNA: TGCAGCGTTGGGCGCGGGAGGGCCTACGAGCAGTACTTC.

The gene calls are TRBV6-5 and TRBJ2-3; 10 bases align to TRBD2. The CDR3 extends over 14 amino acids. With V trimmed by 10 bases and J by 7 bases, 11 bases remained unmatched. The germline V gene has CDR1 MNHEY and CDR2 SVGAGI. CDR3 sequence: CATSSGGVSNTQYF. CDR3 in DNA: TGTGCCACCTCGAGCGGGGGGGTTTCCAATACGCAGTATTTT.

This clone has just one count. The CDR3 spells CASSSRGEKLFF. CDR3 in DNA: TGTGCCAGCAGCTCAAGGGGAGAAAAACTGTTTTTT. This chain uses TRBV5-6 with TRBJ1-4; TRBD1 is a possible D gene (5 bases). V was cut by 3 bases and J by 8 bases, with 8 bases left in between. The CDR3 covers 12 residues. Germline V gene sequence: CDR1 SGHDT, CDR2 YYEEEE. Full variable domain (rest looked up from reference TRBV5-6 and TRBJ1-4): DAGVTQSPTHLIKTRGQQVTLRCSPKSGHDTVSWYQQALGQGPQFIFQYYEEEERQRGNFPDRFSGHQFPNYSSELNVNALLLGDSALYLCASSSRGEKLFFGSGTQLSVL.

The chain carries TRBV6-1 and TRBJ1-2; D call uncertain. CDR1 MNHNS and CDR2 SASEGT come from the germline V gene. Trimming took off 3 bases at V and 5 bases at J, with 7 bases between the two ends. This CDR3 contains 12 residues. CDR3: CASSDRYYGYTF. DNA of the CDR3: TGTGCCAGCAGTGACAGATATTATGGCTACACCTTC.

This chain uses TRBV5-1 with TRBJ2-1; the match to TRBD2 covers 8 bases. The V and J ends lost 1 base and 8 bases, in that order; junction bases with no gene match: 8. Germline CDR1 is SGHRS and CDR2 is YFSETQ. The length of the CDR3 is 15 residues. The DNA of the CDR3 is TGCGCCAGCAGCTTGATAGCGGGATCAGGCGATGAGCAGTTCTTC. Protein: CASSLIAGSGDEQFF.

The chain links TRBV2 to TRBJ1-3; 7 nucleotides align to TRBD1. The CDR3 has 14 residues. With V trimmed by 6 bases and J by 5 bases, 7 bases remained unmatched. CDR1 is SNHLY, CDR2 FYNNEI, per germline. CDR3 in DNA: TGTGCCAGCAGGGGGACAGTTTTTCGAAACACCATATATTTT. Amino acid sequence: CASRGTVFRNTIYF.

The chain combines TRBV19 with TRBJ1-5, with 7 bases lining up with TRBD1. J gave up 0 bases and V 4 bases, and 6 bases lay outside the gene matches. Germline CDR1 LNHDA, CDR2 SQIVND (reference sequence). The CDR3 consists of 16 residues. CDR3: CASSTLTGNSNQPQHF. For the CDR3, the DNA is TGTGCCAGTAGTACACTGACAGGGAATAGCAATCAGCCCCAGCATTTT.

This chain uses TRBV28 with TRBJ1-2; 7 nucleotides line up with TRBD1. Germline CDR1 MDHEN, CDR2 SYDVKM. The CDR3 runs to 13 residues. V lost 6 bases to trimming and J lost 7 bases; unmatched junction nucleotides: 8. The CDR3 DNA follows: TGTGCCAGCAGCGAAGACAGGGTTTTTGGCTACACCTTC. This translates into CASSEDRVFGYTF.

The chain joins TRBV5-5 to TRBJ1-4, with D perhaps TRBD1 (5 bases). This CDR3 is built from 15 residues. Germline lookup yields CDR1 SGHKS and CDR2 YYEKEE (reference sequence). Trimming took 0 bases from V and 5 from J, leaving 11 bases between them. The CDR3 is CASSLAFGGNEKLFF. In DNA form, the CDR3 reads TGTGCCAGCAGCTTGGCATTTGGGGGGAATGAAAAACTGTTTTTT.

The rearrangement joins TRBV10-3 to TRBJ2-1; perhaps TRBD2 as D (6 bases). CDR3 size: 16 residues. The V end was cut by 3 bases, the J end by 1 base, with 13 bases between. The germline gives CDR1 ENHRY, CDR2 SYGVKD. The CDR3: CAISDQGTRSYNEQFF. The DNA of the CDR3 is TGTGCCATCAGTGATCAAGGGACTCGTTCCTACAATGAGCAGTTCTTC.